The entry that follows covers one T cell receptor beta chain sequence. The target antigen is unknown. This entry is derived from a study of cytomegalovirus exposure and HLA in healthy donors. Study-wide points: CMV antigen specificity was confirmed in vitro for three CMV-associated chains. The study flagged 150 to 200 TCR beta chains as cytomegalovirus-associated.

While the first cohort had 700 or so subjects, the donors belonged to the separate validation cohort of about 120 subjects. Using immunoSEQ multiplex PCR, the repertoire was profiled, and TCRdb retains in-frame clones only, with some absent. The sample holds fewer than 350,000 clones, 70% to 90% seen once. The V gene's germline CDR1 is MDHEN and CDR2 SYDVKM. The CDR3 is 15 amino acids. V lost 10 bases and J 0 bases, leaving 15 bases between the germline ends. Sample: PBMCs. This TCR was sampled from a woman aged 18-35 years in good health and CMV-seronegative. The V gene is TRBV28, the J gene TRBJ2-2; D is possibly TRBD1 (6 bases). CDR3 sequence reads: CAIEQGFANTGELFF. The CDR3, as DNA: TGTGCCATCGAACAGGGATTTGCGAACACCGGGGAGCTGTTTTTT.